Below are 20 T cell receptor beta chains sequenced from a single sample in a study of blood T cell repertoires in COVID-19. Produced via immunoSEQ multiplex PCR; TCRdb's table is partial and in-frame only. The table has 140,000 to 150,000 clones, about 76% seen once. The sample comprised peripheral blood. These receptors were obtained from a human donor in a cohort sampled during active COVID-19.

This chain links TRBV28 with TRBJ1-4, with 7 bases lining up with TRBD1. The CDR3 has 18 residues. Per the germline V gene, CDR1 is MDHEN and CDR2 is SYDVKM. The J segment lost 5 bases and the V segment lost 2 bases, leaving 14 bases of the junction unmatched. The CDR3: CASSLTGTAEFINEKLFF. The CDR3 nucleotides are TGTGCCAGCAGTTTAACCGGGACAGCCGAATTCATCAATGAAAAACTGTTTTTT.

V and J are TRBV5-5 and TRBJ2-7, with TRBD1 matching 7 bases. Germline lookup yields CDR1 SGHKS and CDR2 YYEKEE (reference sequence). CDR3 size: 14 residues. V trimming: 4 bases; J trimming: 2 bases; junction bases outside the gene matches: 6. The CDR3 DNA reads TGTGCCAGCAGCCTCCGGGACAGAGCCTACGAGCAGTACTTC. Translating gives CASSLRDRAYEQYF. Full variable domain (outside the CDR3, taken from reference TRBV5-5 and TRBJ2-7): DAGVTQSPTHLIKTRGQQVTLRCSPISGHKSVSWYQQVLGQGPQFIFQYYEKEERGRGNFPDRFSARQFPNYSSELNVNALLLGDSALYLCASSLRDRAYEQYFGPGTRLTVT.

The V gene is TRBV18, the J gene TRBJ2-3; the D is unclear. Germline CDR1 reads KGHSH; CDR2 reads LQKENI. The CDR3 contains 20 residues. The V and J ends lost 1 base and 1 base respectively, with 24 bases between them. CDR3 sequence: CASSPRFSMAENEGTDTQYF. The DNA for the CDR3 is TGTGCCAGCTCACCACGATTCTCCATGGCGGAGAACGAAGGCACAGATACGCAGTATTTT.

The chain couples TRBV7-9 to TRBJ1-1, with a possible D match to TRBD1 (6 bases). The CDR3 runs 12 residues. V was shortened by 5 bases and J by 7 bases, with 11 bases between the two germline ends. Germline V gene data show CDR1 as SEHNR and CDR2 as FQNEAQ (reference sequence). CDR3 amino acids: CASSPQGFEAFF. CDR3 nucleotide sequence: TGTGCCAGCAGCCCACAGGGATTTGAAGCTTTCTTT. Supplemented by reference TRBV7-9 and TRBJ1-1, the full variable domain reads DTGVSQNPRHKITKRGQNVTFRCDPISEHNRLYWYRQTLGQGPEFLTYFQNEAQLEKSRLLSDRFSAERPKGSFSTLEIQRTEQGDSAMYLCASSPQGFEAFFGQGTRLTVV.

The CDR3 nucleotides read TGTGCCAGCAAGGACACTAACTATGGCTACACCTTC. Translation: CASKDTNYGYTF. J is TRBJ1-2 and V is TRBV2; the D gene is possibly TRBD1 (5 bases). This CDR3 has 12 amino acids. V dropped 7 bases and J dropped 0 bases, with 6 bases sitting between them. Germline CDR1 reads SNHLY; CDR2 reads FYNNEI.

This clone was observed a single time. J is TRBJ2-7 and V is TRBV9, with D possibly matching TRBD2 (5 bases). Germline CDR1 and CDR2: SGDLS and YYNGEE. This CDR3 region has 13 residues. Trimming stripped 3 bases from V and 5 bases from J, with 12 bases between. Here the CDR3 DNA reads TGTGCCAGCAGCGCGCTAGCTCAAAACGAGCAGTACTTC. Translated, it gives CASSALAQNEQYF.

This chain links TRBV4-2 with TRBJ1-4, with TRBD1 as a possible D gene (5 bases). V was cut by 4 bases and J by 0 bases, with 9 bases left in between. Per the germline V gene, CDR1 is LGHNA and CDR2 is YNFKEQ. The CDR3 has 15 residues. The CDR3 sequence: CASSPPGTTNEKLFF. For the CDR3, the DNA is TGTGCCAGCAGCCCTCCAGGGACAACTAATGAAAAACTGTTTTTT.

The rearrangement uses TRBV29-1 and TRBJ2-5; 7 bases are shared with TRBD2. The germline V gene encodes CDR1 SQVTM and CDR2 ANQGSEA. The CDR3 is made up of 15 amino acids. The V and J ends lost 0 bases and 5 bases, in that order; junction bases with no gene match: 9. The CDR3 DNA follows: TGCAGCGTTGAAGATTCGGGCAGGCGGGAGGAGACCCAGTACTTC. Residues: CSVEDSGRREETQYF. The whole variable domain, filled in from reference TRBV29-1 and TRBJ2-5, reads SAVISQKPSRDICQRGTSLTIQCQVDSQVTMMFWYRQQPGQSLTLIATANQGSEATYESGFVIDKFPISRPNLTFSTLTVSNMSPEDSSIYLCSVEDSGRREETQYFGPGTRLLVL.

The CDR3: CASSPPSATNEKLFF. The CDR3 region has the DNA TGTGCCAGCTCACCACCTTCTGCGACTAATGAAAAACTGTTTTTT. This chain links TRBV18 with TRBJ1-4; no clear D. V gave up 0 bases and J gave up 2 bases, with 7 bases separating them. CDR1 is KGHSH, CDR2 LQKENI, per germline. The CDR3 runs 15 residues.

The chain couples TRBV2 to TRBJ2-7; 10 nucleotides agree with TRBD1. The trim removed 8 bases at V and 4 bases at J, leaving 8 bases unmatched. The germline CDR1 and CDR2 sequences are SNHLY and FYNNEI. The CDR3 is 14 residues long. The CDR3, as DNA: TGTGCCAGCGGGCCGGGACAGGGGATTTACGAGCAGTACTTC. It specifies CASGPGQGIYEQYF.

On this clone: Other DNA sequences in the same sample also yield this CDR3. The J gene is TRBJ2-5, the V gene TRBV24-1; 7 positions agree with TRBD1. Germline lookup yields CDR1 KGHDR and CDR2 SFDVKD. After removal of 4 bases from V and 1 base from J, the junction contained 2 bases not matched to a gene. CDR3 size: 14 residues. The CDR3 region has the DNA TGTGCCACCAGTGACCGGGACAGCCAAGAGACCCAGTACTTC. This sequence encodes CATSDRDSQETQYF.

This clone was detected ten times or more. The chain has TRBV18 and TRBJ2-7, with D perhaps TRBD1 (6 bases). CDR3 length: 12 residues. CDR1 and CDR2 from the germline V gene are KGHSH and LQKENI. V was trimmed by 4 bases and J by 7 bases, leaving 11 bases between them. CDR3 residues: CASSQTGREQYF. CDR3 DNA sequence: TGTGCCAGCTCACAAACAGGGCGGGAGCAGTACTTC.

Many counts were recorded for this clone. Within the sample, other DNA sequences also encode this same CDR3. The chain uses TRBV6-2 or TRBV6-3 and TRBJ2-3, with TRBD2 identical over 8 bases. Germline CDR1 reads MNHEY; CDR2 reads SVGEGT. This CDR3 spans 14 amino acids. Germline trimming cut 3 bases from V and 6 bases from J; bases unmatched to any gene: 5. The CDR3 bases are TGTGCCAGCAGTTATACTAGCGGACGGGATACGCAGTATTTT. The encoded protein is CASSYTSGRDTQYF.

This chain uses TRBV9 with TRBJ2-3; 7 nucleotides agree with TRBD1. The CDR3 is 15 residues long. Trimming at V came to 6 bases and at J to 6 bases, leaving 13 bases not matched to a gene. CDR1 SGDLS and CDR2 YYNGEE come from the germline V gene. The CDR3 region has the DNA TGTGCCAGCACCAGAAACCGGGACAGTGGCGATACGCAGTATTTT. This codes for CASTRNRDSGDTQYF.

The chain uses TRBV6-5 and TRBJ1-2; D is unclear. V gave up 2 bases and J gave up 7 bases, with 17 bases separating them. From germline, CDR1 is MNHEY and CDR2 SVGAGI. The CDR3 runs 15 residues. CDR3 coding DNA: TGTGCCAGCAGTTACGAACGGAGTACTCGGAGTGGCTACACCTTC. It specifies CASSYERSTRSGYTF.

The CDR3 DNA reads TGTGCCAGCAGCCACGGGACTAGCTCCTACAATGAGCAGTTCTTC. Its protein product is CASSHGTSSYNEQFF. The genes are TRBV7-3 and TRBJ2-1, with 8 bases that match TRBD2. Trimming cost V 5 bases and J 0 bases; bases outside gene matches: 3. Looked up from germline, CDR1 is SGHTA and CDR2 is FQGTGA. This CDR3 comprises 15 residues. Full variable domain (missing parts from reference TRBV7-3 and TRBJ2-1): GAGVSQTPSNKVTEKGKYVELRCDPISGHTALYWYRQSLGQGPEFLIYFQGTGAADDSGLPNDRFFAVRPEGSVSTLKIQRTERGDSAVYLCASSHGTSSYNEQFFGPGTRLTVL.

The chain employs TRBV10-1 and TRBJ2-1, with 14 nucleotides matching TRBD2. There are 21 residues in the CDR3. Germline V CDR1 and CDR2: WNHNN, SYGVQD (reference sequence). The V gene end was trimmed by 4 bases and the J gene end by 5 bases; junction bases not matched to a gene: 19. CDR3: CASSVARGLAGGTEQNNEQFF. The CDR3 DNA sequence: TGCGCCAGCAGTGTGGCCCGAGGACTAGCGGGAGGTACAGAACAAAACAATGAGCAGTTCTTC.

The rearrangement uses TRBV18 and TRBJ2-7, with TRBD1 identical over 11 bases. The CDR3 loop spans 14 amino acids. V shed 3 bases and J 2 bases; nucleotides not matched to a gene: 0. Germline CDR1 reads KGHSH; CDR2 reads LQKENI. Here the CDR3 DNA reads TGTGCCAGCTCACCGGGACAGGGGGCCTACGAGCAGTACTTC. Protein: CASSPGQGAYEQYF.

V usage is TRBV28 and J usage is TRBJ2-1; TRBD1 agrees at 7 bases. CDR1 MDHEN and CDR2 SYDVKM come from the germline V gene. CDR3 length equals 14 residues. Trimming at V came to 3 bases and at J to 7 bases, leaving 6 bases not matched to a gene. The CDR3 nucleotides read TGTGCCAGCAGTTTCGACAGGGTTCGTAATGAGCAGTTCTTC. Translation gives CASSFDRVRNEQFF.

This chain uses TRBV5-8 with TRBJ2-4; 10 positions match TRBD2. The CDR3 is made up of 17 amino acids. V lost 6 bases, J lost 6 bases, and 15 bases stayed unmatched. Looked up from germline, CDR1 is SGHTS and CDR2 is YDEGEE. CDR3 in DNA: TGTGCCAGCATTCTGCGGATGGTAGCGGGAGGTCGAAACATTCAGTACTTC. Translated, it gives CASILRMVAGGRNIQYF.